This TCR beta chain was recorded in a study of T cell changes during pregnancy in multiple sclerosis. Germline loops: CDR1 MNHNS, CDR2 SASEGT. The J segment lost 2 bases and the V segment lost 8 bases, leaving 6 bases of the junction unmatched. The CDR3 runs 15 residues. TCRdb keeps only in-frame clones here, not all; method: immunoSEQ multiplex PCR. The repertoire holds tens of thousands of clones, around 90% seen once, with approximately 1.8% in the top ten. The sample was peripheral blood, taken in the first trimester of pregnancy. The receptor comes from a female donor with multiple sclerosis, enrolled in a pregnancy study. The gene calls are TRBV6-1 and TRBJ2-3; 11 bases line up with TRBD2. The CDR3 spells CASGGTSGHTDTQYF. CDR3 coding DNA: TGTGCCAGCGGCGGGACTAGCGGTCACACAGATACGCAGTATTTT.